The 10 T cell receptor beta chains below all came from one sample that was sequenced in a study of T cell repertoires in cytomegalovirus infection. TCRdb re-derived calls from the reads in MiXCR, one entry per CDR3 protein. The sample contains around 900,000 distinct CDR3 sequences, roughly 30% of which appear only once. The antigens these receptors bind are not known. The sequenced sample was cultured CD8+ T cells from PBMCs, obtained from culture after CMV antigen stimulation. Receptors originate from a human donor in good health (CMV status not recorded). Some clones in this sample may be carry-over from other donors' samples.

The chain joins TRBV25-1 to TRBJ1-1, with a weak D call TRBD1 (5 bases). CDR3 length: 11 residues. V gave up 8 bases and J gave up 6 bases, with 10 bases separating them. Germline CDR1 MGHDK, CDR2 SYGVNS. The CDR3 bases are TGTGCCAGCGACCGAGGGGCTGAAGCTTTCTTT. Its translation is CASDRGAEAFF.

The rearrangement uses TRBV6-6 and TRBJ2-1, with TRBD1 matching over 12 bases. CDR1 is MNHNY, CDR2 SVGAGI, per germline (reference sequence). This CDR3 has 14 amino acids. V lost 9 bases, J lost 6 bases, and 6 bases stayed unmatched. The CDR3 sequence is CASDRDRGPNEQFF. The DNA of the CDR3 is TGTGCCAGTGACCGGGACAGGGGGCCCAATGAGCAGTTCTTC.

This clonotype was observed a single time. The chain couples TRBV27 to TRBJ1-5; 11 nucleotides match TRBD1. V trimming: 6 bases; J trimming: 6 bases; junction bases outside the gene matches: 7. This CDR3 spans 15 amino acids. Germline assignment: CDR1 MNHEY and CDR2 SMNVEV (reference sequence). CDR3 loop: CASRPDRGLIQPQHF. The CDR3 DNA reads TGTGCCAGCAGACCGGACAGGGGGCTAATTCAGCCCCAGCATTTT.

The V call is TRBV27, the J call TRBJ2-5; 8 bases fit TRBD2. The CDR3 length is 16 residues. The J segment lost 0 bases and the V segment lost 4 bases, leaving 7 bases of the junction unmatched. CDR1 is MNHEY and CDR2 is SMNVEV in the germline V gene (reference sequence). CDR3 protein: CASSSPGGADQETQYF. In DNA, the CDR3 is TGTGCCAGCAGTTCCCCCGGGGGGGCCGACCAAGAGACCCAGTACTTC.

The chain uses TRBV12-3 or TRBV12-4 and TRBJ1-1; possible D gene TRBD1, 5 bases. V was shortened by 1 base and J by 6 bases, with 9 bases between the two germline ends. The CDR3 has 13 amino acids. CDR3 sequence: CASSLGRVSEAFF. CDR3 DNA sequence: TGTGCCAGCAGTTTAGGCAGGGTCTCTGAAGCTTTCTTT.

This clonotype has just a few counts. The V gene is TRBV12-3 or TRBV12-4, the J gene TRBJ2-1, with TRBD2 matching 7 bases. The CDR3 runs to 14 residues. Trimming at V came to 4 bases and at J to 8 bases, leaving 8 bases not matched to a gene. The CDR3 reads CASSWTGGGYEQFF. Here the CDR3 DNA reads TGTGCCAGCAGTTGGACTGGGGGGGGGTATGAGCAGTTCTTC.

This clonotype came up a few times. The V gene is TRBV6-6, the J gene TRBJ2-7; D gene ambiguous. This CDR3 has 11 amino acids. Trimming shortened V by 4 bases and J by 6 bases, and 7 bases separated the two germline ends. The germline V gene has CDR1 MNHNY and CDR2 SVGAGI (reference sequence). Here the CDR3 reads CASSFWGEQYF. In DNA form, the CDR3 reads TGTGCCAGCAGTTTCTGGGGCGAGCAGTACTTC.

Many counts were recorded for this clonotype. This chain connects TRBV15 to TRBJ1-4, with D uncertain. Germline V gene data show CDR1 as LNHNV and CDR2 as YYDKDF (reference sequence). The CDR3 runs to 13 residues. V lost 6 bases and J lost 8, with 13 bases in between. CDR3: CATSTGGGEKLFF. The CDR3 nucleotides read TGTGCCACCAGTACTGGCGGAGGAGAAAAACTGTTTTTT.

This clonotype was counted a few times. The chain is built from TRBV7-6 and TRBJ2-5; D is unclear. The CDR3 length is 12 residues. The V gene's germline CDR1 is SGHVS and CDR2 FNYEAQ. Trimming removed 6 bases from V and 5 bases from J, with 10 bases in between. The CDR3 here is CASRGRRETQYF. CDR3 nucleotide sequence: TGTGCCAGCAGAGGCAGAAGGGAGACCCAGTACTTC.

This clonotype was counted ten times or more. The V and J genes are TRBV7-2 and TRBJ2-2; the D call may be TRBD1 or TRBD2 (5 bases each). Germline V gene data show CDR1 as SGHTA and CDR2 as FQGNSA. Trimming pared 1 base from V and 6 bases from J, leaving 12 bases between. CDR3 length equals 15 residues. The CDR3 DNA is TGTGCCAGCAGCTTAGGGATGACAGCGGCCGGGGAGCTGTTTTTT. Protein product: CASSLGMTAAGELFF.